These 15 T cell receptor beta chains share one sample of origin, sequenced in a study of blood T cell repertoires in COVID-19 (dated by TCRdb to the early 2020s). To prepare the library, the immunoSEQ multiplex PCR assay was applied. In TCRdb, the immuneACCESS table is reduced to in-frame sequences with V and J assigned. These tables do not hold every clone; where another copy was compared, an unresolved V gene accounts for under half, and the others remain unexplained. Counted in this sample were some 250,000 clones; 86% of them appeared once. In total, the top ten clones hold over 9% of the sample. Sequenced: peripheral blood. These receptors were obtained from an elderly man with acute or convalescent COVID-19.

The J gene is TRBJ2-3, the V gene TRBV6-5; D is uncertain. The CDR3 sequence is 12 residues long. The germline CDR1 and CDR2 sequences are MNHEY and SVGAGI. With 6 bases removed from V and 2 bases from J, the gap between germline ends came to 6 bases. The CDR3 region has the DNA TGTGCCAGCAGGGCGGTCACAGATACGCAGTATTTT. This encodes CASRAVTDTQYF.

The chain is built from TRBV6-6 and TRBJ2-7; a possible D gene is TRBD2 (6 bases). The CDR3 is 11 amino acids. V was pared by 2 bases and J by 10 bases, with 9 bases between. Germline V gene data show CDR1 as MNHNY and CDR2 as SVGAGI (reference sequence). CDR3 loop: CASSYEGGQYF. The CDR3 nucleotides read TGTGCCAGCAGTTACGAGGGAGGTCAGTACTTC.

The rearrangement links TRBV7-8 to TRBJ1-5; TRBD1 is a possible D gene (5 bases). The V and J ends lost 6 bases and 2 bases respectively, with 11 bases between them. Germline CDR1 SGHVS, CDR2 FQNEAQ. The CDR3 runs to 14 residues. The CDR3 region has the DNA TGTGCCAGCAGTCCCCAGGGCGGCAATCAGCCCCAGCATTTT. Protein product: CASSPQGGNQPQHF.

The J gene is TRBJ2-3, the V gene TRBV3-1 (or the pseudogene TRBV3-2); TRBD1 matches at 7 bases. This CDR3 has 15 amino acids. V shed 1 base and J 5 bases; nucleotides not matched to a gene: 6. Germline values: CDR1 LGHDT, CDR2 YNNKEL (reference sequence). CDR3 nucleotides: TGTGCCAGCAGCCAAGGGGCCTGGACAGGAGATACGCAGTATTTT. Its translation: CASSQGAWTGDTQYF.

The gene calls are TRBV5-1 and TRBJ2-3, with D tentatively TRBD2 (5 bases). Germline V gene lookup returns CDR1 SGHRS and CDR2 YFSETQ. This CDR3 has 16 amino acids. Trimming took off 3 bases at V and 0 bases at J, with 14 bases between the two ends. The CDR3 DNA reads as TGCGCCAGCAGCTCCGGACTTATCCAGAGCACAGATACGCAGTATTTT. Residues: CASSSGLIQSTDTQYF.

CDR3 residues: CASSAWDSPGDTGELFF. CDR3 DNA sequence: TGTGCCAGCAGCGCCTGGGACTCCCCGGGGGACACCGGGGAGCTGTTTTTT. The chain links TRBV6-4 to TRBJ2-2; tentative D call: TRBD2 (6 bases). Germline V CDR1 and CDR2: MRHNA, SNTAGT. V was cut by 6 bases and J by 3 bases, with 20 bases left in between. The CDR3 is made up of 17 amino acids.

This chain connects TRBV4-2 to TRBJ1-1, with D tentatively TRBD1 (6 bases). The germline V gene encodes CDR1 LGHNA and CDR2 YNFKEQ. The germline V and J ends were trimmed by 0 bases and 0 bases, with 8 bases remaining between them. This CDR3 region has 15 residues. CDR3 nucleotide sequence: TGTGCCAGCAGCCAAGAGCACAGGGTGAACACTGAAGCTTTCTTT. Translating gives CASSQEHRVNTEAFF.

The chain couples TRBV7-8 to TRBJ1-1; 8 bases align to TRBD1. Germline assignment: CDR1 SGHVS and CDR2 FQNEAQ. This CDR3 is 16 amino acids long. V lost 4 bases to trimming and J lost 4 bases; unmatched junction nucleotides: 11. This chain's CDR3 is CASSSSYTGGLTEAFF. The CDR3 nucleotides read TGTGCCAGCAGCTCCTCCTACACAGGGGGACTCACTGAAGCTTTCTTT.

The rearrangement links TRBV28 to TRBJ2-3; 8 bases fit TRBD1. From germline, CDR1 is MDHEN and CDR2 SYDVKM. This CDR3 contains 14 residues. The trim removed 2 bases at V and 7 bases at J, leaving 5 bases unmatched. This chain's CDR3 is CASSLGQGVNTQYF. CDR3 DNA: TGTGCCAGCAGTTTAGGACAGGGTGTCAATACGCAGTATTTT.

The V call is TRBV3-1 (or the pseudogene TRBV3-2), the J call TRBJ2-7, with TRBD2 matching over 7 bases. The CDR3 sequence is 15 residues long. Germline V lookup: CDR1 LGHDT, CDR2 YNNKEL (reference sequence). V trimming: 5 bases; J trimming: 2 bases; junction bases outside the gene matches: 9. Here the CDR3 DNA reads TGTGCCAGCAGCGAGACTAGCTCGGGGCCCTACGAGCAGTACTTC. It is translated as CASSETSSGPYEQYF.

This clone appeared a single time. The J gene is TRBJ1-6, the V gene TRBV6-2 or TRBV6-3; 9 bases fit TRBD1. Germline CDR1 is MNHEY and CDR2 is SVGEGT. This CDR3 is 15 amino acids long. J was trimmed by 10 bases and V by 5 bases; bases with no gene match: 9. The CDR3 sequence is CASSLRDRVFSPLHF. In DNA, the CDR3 is TGTGCCAGCAGTCTCCGGGACAGGGTTTTCTCACCCCTCCACTTT.

The chain employs TRBV28 and TRBJ2-5, with 8 bases matching TRBD1. This CDR3 contains 14 residues. Germline V gives CDR1 MDHEN, CDR2 SYDVKM. Trimming removed 6 bases from V and 6 bases from J; junction bases left unmatched: 9. The CDR3 loop reads CASSLDRVAKTQYF. The CDR3 DNA follows: TGTGCCAGCAGCTTGGACAGGGTAGCGAAGACCCAGTACTTC.

The CDR3 DNA sequence: TGTGCCATCAGTGAGGGAGGTCCTGGCGGGAGCAGCAATGAGCAGTTCTTC. This gives the protein CAISEGGPGGSSNEQFF. This rearrangement joins TRBV10-3 to TRBJ2-1, with 7 positions matching TRBD2. CDR1 and CDR2 (germline): ENHRY, SYGVKD. This CDR3 comprises 17 residues. V was pared by 2 bases and J by 6 bases, with 13 bases of the junction left unmatched.

CDR3 DNA sequence: TGTGCCAGCAACCTACTAGGTCCCGGGGAGCTGTTTTTT. Translated: CASNLLGPGELFF. The chain uses TRBV28 and TRBJ2-2; possible D gene TRBD2, 5 bases. CDR3 length equals 13 residues. CDR1 MDHEN and CDR2 SYDVKM come from the germline V gene. V lost 7 bases and J lost 6, with 12 bases in between.

CDR3 protein: CSASKGAGANVLTF. In nucleotides, the CDR3 is TGCAGTGCTAGTAAAGGGGCCGGGGCCAACGTCCTGACTTTC. The V gene is TRBV20-1, the J gene TRBJ2-6; weak D call: TRBD1 (5 bases). Germline-derived CDR1 and CDR2 are DFQATT and SNEGSKA (reference sequence). This CDR3 has 14 amino acids. V was pared by 3 bases and J by 4 bases, with 10 bases between.